The 30 T cell receptor beta chains in this list originate from one sample, sequenced in a study of shared clonotypes between healthy human individuals. Profiled with immunoSEQ multiplex PCR; TCRdb holds only in-frame clones, not every one. Among roughly 2,000,000 clones listed, approximately 94% were seen once. CD8 cells classed as naive were CD45RO-negative and positively selected for CCR7, excluding terminally differentiated effector memory CD45RA+ cells. Sequencing was done on a sample of naive CD8+ T cells sorted from blood. These TCRs come from a man aged 18 to 30 in good health.

This chain connects TRBV4-1 to TRBJ1-1, with D perhaps TRBD1 (5 bases). CDR3 length: 14 residues. Trimming removed 3 bases from V and 2 bases from J, with 10 bases in between. Germline V gene sequence: CDR1 MGHRA, CDR2 YSYEKL. CDR3: CASSQVTVNTEAFF. CDR3 in DNA: TGCGCCAGCAGCCAGGTGACAGTTAACACTGAAGCTTTCTTT.

This chain links TRBV19 with TRBJ1-2; D gene ambiguous. This CDR3 contains 14 residues. V lost 3 bases and J lost 4, with 12 bases in between. CDR1 and CDR2 from the germline V gene are LNHDA and SQIVND (reference sequence). The CDR3: CASSIPSHSYGYTF. DNA of the CDR3: TGTGCCAGTAGTATCCCCAGCCACTCCTATGGCTACACCTTC. Full variable domain (remainder filled in from reference TRBV19 and TRBJ1-2): DGGITQSPKYLFRKEGQNVTLSCEQNLNHDAMYWYRQDPGQGLRLIYYSQIVNDFQKGDIAEGYSVSREKKESFPLTVTSAQKNPTAFYLCASSIPSHSYGYTFGSGTRLTVV.

Comment on this clone: Additional DNA sequences in this sample encode the identical CDR3. The V call is TRBV27, the J call TRBJ1-2; TRBD1 agrees at 8 bases. Germline V gives CDR1 MNHEY, CDR2 SMNVEV (reference sequence). This CDR3 is 13 amino acids long. V shed 4 bases and J 5 bases; nucleotides not matched to a gene: 3. CDR3 residues: CASSSTGGYGYTF. CDR3 nucleotide sequence: TGTGCCAGCAGTTCAACAGGGGGGTATGGCTACACCTTC.

This rearrangement joins TRBV5-6 to TRBJ1-4; D might be TRBD1 (5 bases). Trimming removed 3 bases at V and 11 bases at J, with 23 bases between. The germline V gene has CDR1 SGHDT and CDR2 YYEEEE. The CDR3 consists of 16 residues. CDR3 sequence reads: CASSSRWDPGSEKLFF. As DNA, the CDR3 is TGTGCCAGCAGCTCCCGGTGGGACCCTGGTAGTGAGAAACTGTTTTTT.

This sequence joins TRBV7-6 and TRBJ2-1; D tentatively reads TRBD1 or TRBD2 (6 bases each). The CDR3 length is 16 residues. Germline CDR1 reads SGHVS; CDR2 reads FNYEAQ. V lost 1 base and J 0 bases, leaving 10 bases between the germline ends. The CDR3: CASSLGGGHSYNEQFF. CDR3 nucleotide sequence: TGTGCCAGCAGCTTAGGAGGGGGGCACTCCTACAATGAGCAGTTCTTC.

The genes are TRBV5-6 and TRBJ1-5, with 7 bases identical to TRBD1. CDR3 length: 14 residues. The V gene end was trimmed by 4 bases and the J gene end by 7 bases; junction bases not matched to a gene: 8. The germline V gene encodes CDR1 SGHDT and CDR2 YYEEEE. The CDR3 bases are TGTGCCAGCAGCCTCCAGGGGGTAGGGCAGCCCCAGCATTTT. It codes for CASSLQGVGQPQHF.

CDR3 residues: CASGKNRGRNEKLFF. As DNA, the CDR3 is TGCGCCAGCGGTAAAAACAGGGGGCGGAATGAAAAACTGTTTTTT. The V call is TRBV5-1, the J call TRBJ1-4; TRBD1 matches at 9 bases. This CDR3 spans 15 amino acids. Germline assignment: CDR1 SGHRS and CDR2 YFSETQ. Unmatched junction bases numbered 9, after V lost 7 bases and J lost 5 bases.

The rearrangement joins TRBV4-1 to TRBJ2-6, with a possible D match to TRBD1 (5 bases). V was clipped by 4 bases and J by 0 bases, with 13 bases between them. The CDR3 extends over 17 amino acids. The germline V gene has CDR1 MGHRA and CDR2 YSYEKL. The CDR3 region has the DNA TGCGCCAGCAGCCCTACCGACAGCAGCTCTGGGGCCAACGTCCTGACTTTC. Translation: CASSPTDSSSGANVLTF.

The chain links TRBV6-5 to TRBJ2-5, with TRBD1 identical over 8 bases. CDR1 MNHEY and CDR2 SVGAGI come from the germline V gene. After removal of 10 bases from V and 0 bases from J, the junction contained 7 bases not matched to a gene. The CDR3 is made up of 14 amino acids. The CDR3 DNA reads TGTGCCACCAGGACAGGGTCAAACCAAGAGACCCAGTACTTC. Its translation: CATRTGSNQETQYF.

In its sample, this clone was seen once. V and J are TRBV4-1 and TRBJ2-1, with 12 bases identical to TRBD2. This CDR3 is built from 18 residues. The V gene end was trimmed by 4 bases and the J gene end by 0 bases; junction bases not matched to a gene: 7. Germline V gene sequence: CDR1 MGHRA, CDR2 YSYEKL. Here the CDR3 reads CASSLGTSGPSSYNEQFF. For the CDR3, the DNA is TGCGCCAGCAGCCTCGGGACTAGCGGGCCGAGCTCCTACAATGAGCAGTTCTTC.

The V and J genes are TRBV11-2 and TRBJ1-5; TRBD1 aligns across 11 bases. The CDR3 has 15 residues. V shed 5 bases, J shed 6 bases, and the junction held 6 bases outside the gene matches. Per germline, CDR1 SGHAT and CDR2 FQNNGV. In DNA form, the CDR3 reads TGTGCCAGCAGCCATGGGGGACAGGGGGTTCAGCCCCAGCATTTT. As protein: CASSHGGQGVQPQHF.

The gene calls are TRBV7-9 and TRBJ2-7; D remains ambiguous. Germline loops: CDR1 SEHNR, CDR2 FQNEAQ (reference sequence). V dropped 5 bases and J dropped 5 bases, with 13 bases sitting between them. The CDR3 totals 13 residues. The CDR3: CASSPTEWDEQYF. CDR3 nucleotide sequence: TGTGCCAGCAGCCCGACGGAGTGGGACGAGCAGTACTTC.

On this clone itself: The same CDR3 arises from other DNA sequences in this sample as well. The J gene is TRBJ2-7, the V gene TRBV7-2, with D tentatively TRBD1 (5 bases). The germline V gene has CDR1 SGHTA and CDR2 FQGNSA. This CDR3 has 14 residues. Trimming took off 1 base at V and 2 bases at J, with 9 bases between the two ends. The DNA for the CDR3 is TGTGCCAGCAGCTTAGGGACAAGAGCCTACGAGCAGTACTTC. This gives the protein CASSLGTRAYEQYF. The complete variable domain, with remaining parts taken from reference TRBV7-2 and TRBJ2-7, reads GAGVSQSPSNKVTEKGKDVELRCDPISGHTALYWYRQSLGQGLEFLIYFQGNSAPDKSGLPSDRFSAERTGGSVSTLTIQRTQQEDSAVYLCASSLGTRAYEQYFGPGTRLTVT.

This sequence joins TRBV28 and TRBJ1-1, with D hard to call. Trimming pared 3 bases from V and 7 bases from J, leaving 15 bases between. The CDR3 contains 14 residues. Germline CDR1 MDHEN, CDR2 SYDVKM. CDR3 region: CASSFRSRWVEAFF. The CDR3 DNA follows: TGTGCCAGCAGTTTCCGTTCCCGGTGGGTTGAAGCTTTCTTT. The full variable domain, with the rest looked up from reference TRBV28 and TRBJ1-1, is DVKVTQSSRYLVKRTGEKVFLECVQDMDHENMFWYRQDPGLGLRLIYFSYDVKMKEKGDIPEGYSVSREKKERFSLILESASTNQTSMYLCASSFRSRWVEAFFGQGTRLTVV.

This chain connects TRBV27 to TRBJ2-7, with 7 positions matching TRBD1. CDR1 is MNHEY and CDR2 is SMNVEV in the germline V gene (reference sequence). V was pared by 5 bases and J by 0 bases, with 7 bases of the junction left unmatched. The length of the CDR3 is 15 residues. This CDR3 is CASSHRQGISYEQYF. CDR3 nucleotides: TGTGCCAGCAGTCATCGACAGGGCATCTCCTACGAGCAGTACTTC.

The genes are TRBV27 and TRBJ2-7, with D uncertain. This CDR3 region has 13 residues. Trimming pared 2 bases from V and 5 bases from J, leaving 10 bases between. Germline loops: CDR1 MNHEY, CDR2 SMNVEV (reference sequence). The CDR3 loop is CASSLGWAHEQYF. CDR3 nucleotide sequence: TGTGCCAGCAGTTTAGGGTGGGCCCACGAGCAGTACTTC.

About this clone: Other DNA variants within this sample encode the same CDR3. The chain joins TRBV27 to TRBJ2-1; no clear D gene. CDR1 is MNHEY, CDR2 SMNVEV, per germline (reference sequence). Trimming shortened V by 6 bases and J by 3 bases, and 3 bases separated the two germline ends. This CDR3 has 11 residues. Here the CDR3 reads CASRSYNEQFF. CDR3 bases: TGTGCCAGCAGGAGCTACAATGAGCAGTTCTTC.

The rearrangement joins TRBV29-1 to TRBJ2-1; TRBD2 aligns across 10 bases. The CDR3 runs to 15 residues. From germline, CDR1 is SQVTM and CDR2 ANQGSEA. J lost 8 bases, V lost 5 bases, and 12 bases had no gene match. The CDR3: CSVWASGSGHDEQFF. The CDR3 nucleotides are TGCAGCGTTTGGGCTAGCGGGAGTGGTCACGATGAGCAGTTCTTC.

The genes are TRBV10-1 and TRBJ2-1; unclear D gene. V was cut by 4 bases and J by 0 bases, with 7 bases left in between. Per the germline V gene, CDR1 is WNHNN and CDR2 is SYGVQD (reference sequence). This CDR3 is built from 14 residues. The CDR3 reads CASSAGSSYNEQFF. As DNA, the CDR3 is TGCGCCAGCAGTGCCGGCAGCTCCTACAATGAGCAGTTCTTC.

CDR3 residues: CASSELDTGQSNTEAFF. CDR3 DNA: TGTGCCAGCAGTGAACTAGATACGGGACAGTCGAACACTGAAGCTTTCTTT. The genes are TRBV6-1 and TRBJ1-1; TRBD1 aligns across 7 bases. Germline V CDR1 and CDR2: MNHNS, SASEGT. V was clipped by 2 bases and J by 1 base; unmatched bases: 10. CDR3 length: 17 residues.

CDR3 in DNA: TGTGCCAGCAGCGTAGACTACACAACGCAGTATTTT. Its protein is CASSVDYTTQYF. The rearrangement links TRBV9 to TRBJ2-3; D gene unclear. V lost 0 bases to trimming and J lost 9 bases, with 8 bases between them. CDR3 size: 12 residues. From germline, CDR1 is SGDLS and CDR2 YYNGEE. Combining the CDR3 with reference TRBV9 and TRBJ2-3 gives the whole variable domain DSGVTQTPKHLITATGQRVTLRCSPRSGDLSVYWYQQSLDQGLQFLIQYYNGEERAKGNILERFSAQQFPDLHSELNLSSLELGDSALYFCASSVDYTTQYFGPGTRLTVL.

This rearrangement joins TRBV18 to TRBJ1-3, with D uncertain. The CDR3 consists of 15 residues. Trimming cost V 6 bases and J 0 bases, with 12 bases left between them. In germline, CDR1 is KGHSH, CDR2 LQKENI. CDR3 protein: CASSFGPRSGNTIYF. Here the CDR3 DNA reads TGTGCCAGCTCCTTCGGACCTCGCTCTGGAAACACCATATATTTT. The full variable domain, its missing parts supplied by reference TRBV18 and TRBJ1-3, is NAGVMQNPRHLVRRRGQEARLRCSPMKGHSHVYWYRQLPEEGLKFMVYLQKENIIDESGMPKERFSAEFPKEGPSILRIQQVVRGDSAAYFCASSFGPRSGNTIYFGEGSWLTVV.

V is TRBV7-9 and J is TRBJ1-1, with D uncertain. Trimming shortened V by 3 bases and J by 1 base, and 15 bases separated the two germline ends. The V gene's germline CDR1 is SEHNR and CDR2 FQNEAQ (reference sequence). The CDR3 contains 16 residues. This chain's CDR3 is CASSFPQRTSNTEAFF. The CDR3 DNA reads TGTGCCAGCAGCTTTCCCCAGAGGACTTCGAACACTGAAGCTTTCTTT.

The rearrangement joins TRBV29-1 to TRBJ2-1; 15 bases fit TRBD2. The junction had 5 bases not matched to a gene; V was cut back by 7 bases and J by 4 bases. Per the germline V gene, CDR1 is SQVTM and CDR2 is ANQGSEA. The CDR3 totals 15 residues. CDR3 sequence reads: CSGRGLAGGYNEQFF. Written as DNA, the CDR3 is TGCAGCGGCCGGGGACTAGCGGGGGGTTACAATGAGCAGTTCTTC.

This chain uses TRBV5-6 with TRBJ2-2; D is ambiguous. Germline CDR1 reads SGHDT; CDR2 reads YYEEEE. V was cut by 5 bases and J by 6 bases, with 5 bases left in between. This CDR3 spans 11 amino acids. CDR3 DNA sequence: TGTGCCAGCAGTGGGGCCGGGGAGCTGTTTTTT. Its translation is CASSGAGELFF.

This clone was detected only once. This sequence joins TRBV13 and TRBJ2-7; 8 nucleotides align to TRBD1. With V trimmed by 0 bases and J by 0 bases, 4 bases remained unmatched. The CDR3 sequence is 16 residues long. Germline lookup yields CDR1 PRHDT and CDR2 FYEKMQ (reference sequence). The CDR3 DNA follows: TGTGCCAGCAGCTTAGGCCGAACAGGGGGCTCCTACGAGCAGTACTTC. The encoded protein is CASSLGRTGGSYEQYF. Full variable domain (remainder filled in from reference TRBV13 and TRBJ2-7): AAGVIQSPRHLIKEKRETATLKCYPIPRHDTVYWYQQGPGQDPQFLISFYEKMQSDKGSIPDRFSAQQFSDYHSELNMSSLELGDSALYFCASSLGRTGGSYEQYFGPGTRLTVT.

To note about this clone: Other nucleotide sequences from this sample produce the same CDR3. V usage is TRBV5-5 and J usage is TRBJ2-7, with 10 positions matching TRBD2. Trimming cost V 0 bases and J 2 bases; bases outside gene matches: 2. Looked up from germline, CDR1 is SGHKS and CDR2 is YYEKEE (reference sequence). The CDR3 spans 15 residues. The CDR3 nucleotides read TGTGCCAGCAGCTTGGGACTAGCGGGTACCTACGAGCAGTACTTC. It specifies CASSLGLAGTYEQYF.

This chain joins TRBV7-9 and TRBJ2-1; no clear D gene. CDR1 is SEHNR and CDR2 is FQNEAQ in the germline V gene (reference sequence). This CDR3 spans 13 amino acids. Trimming cost V 4 bases and J 4 bases, with 8 bases left between them. The CDR3 coding sequence is TGTGCCAGCAGCTCTACAGTATACAATGAGCAGTTCTTC. It encodes CASSSTVYNEQFF.

The chain has TRBV5-1 and TRBJ2-3; 7 nucleotides agree with TRBD2. Germline V lookup: CDR1 SGHRS, CDR2 YFSETQ. The CDR3 contains 16 residues. V lost 4 bases and J lost 3; bases outside the gene matches: 11. CDR3 sequence (DNA): TGCGCCAGCAGCAACGGACTAGAATCATTGACAGATACGCAGTATTTT. This translates into CASSNGLESLTDTQYF.

The rearrangement uses TRBV27 and TRBJ2-1, with a tentative D call TRBD2 (6 bases). Trimming left V 2 bases short and J 1 base short, with 15 bases between. Germline loops: CDR1 MNHEY, CDR2 SMNVEV (reference sequence). This CDR3 has 17 amino acids. The CDR3 DNA sequence: TGTGCCAGCAGTTTAGGAGGGGTAGGGTTATCCTACAATGAGCAGTTCTTC. This translates into CASSLGGVGLSYNEQFF.